The T cell receptor beta chain described here comes from a study of blood T cell repertoires in COVID-19. This CDR3 comprises 16 residues. As originally analysed: Amplification from reference gene primers served as the basis for estimated nucleated cell counts. Assay used: immunoSEQ multiplex PCR; TCRdb lists only in-frame clones, some missing. D and trimming were read from the DNA, whereas the V and J calls and clone size are those reported in that table. The sample yields nearly 45,000 clones, about 90% seen once. Sequenced sample: peripheral blood. The chain employs TRBV21-1 and TRBJ1-1; TRBD1 was called by the table and not checked on the DNA. TRBV21-1 is marked as a pseudogene. This sequence originates from a woman over 75 in a cohort sampled during active or convalescent COVID-19. CDR3 nucleotide sequence: TGTGCCAGCAGCGGACAGGGGGTAGGGGGGAACACTGAAGCTTTCTTT. Translation gives CASSGQGVGGNTEAFF.